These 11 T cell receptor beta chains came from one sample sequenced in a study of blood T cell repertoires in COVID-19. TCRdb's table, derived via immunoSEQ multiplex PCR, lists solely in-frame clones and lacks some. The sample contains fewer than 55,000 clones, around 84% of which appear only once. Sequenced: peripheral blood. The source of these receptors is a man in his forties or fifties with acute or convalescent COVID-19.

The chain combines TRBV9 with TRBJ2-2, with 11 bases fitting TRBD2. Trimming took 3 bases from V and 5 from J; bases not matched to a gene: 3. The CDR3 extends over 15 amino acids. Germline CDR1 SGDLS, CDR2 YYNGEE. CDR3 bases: TGTGCCAGCAGCGCTAGCGGGAGGCAGACCGGGGAGCTGTTTTTT. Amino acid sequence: CASSASGRQTGELFF.

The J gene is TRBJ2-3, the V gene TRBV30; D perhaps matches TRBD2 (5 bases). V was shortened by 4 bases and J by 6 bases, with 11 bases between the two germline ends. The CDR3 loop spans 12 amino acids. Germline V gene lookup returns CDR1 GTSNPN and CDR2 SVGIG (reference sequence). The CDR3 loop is CAWMRVKDTQYF. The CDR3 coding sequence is TGTGCCTGGATGAGGGTCAAGGATACGCAGTATTTT.

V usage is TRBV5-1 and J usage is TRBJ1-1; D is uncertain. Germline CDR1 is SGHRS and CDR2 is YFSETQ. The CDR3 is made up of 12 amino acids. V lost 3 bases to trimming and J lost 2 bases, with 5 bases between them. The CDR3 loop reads CASSSGNTEAFF. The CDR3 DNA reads TGCGCCAGCAGCTCCGGTAACACTGAAGCTTTCTTT.

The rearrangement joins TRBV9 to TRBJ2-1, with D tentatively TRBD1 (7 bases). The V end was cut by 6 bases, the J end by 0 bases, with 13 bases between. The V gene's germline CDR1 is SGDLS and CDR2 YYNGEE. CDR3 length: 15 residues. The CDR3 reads CASTPGGYSYNEQFF. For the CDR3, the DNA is TGTGCCAGCACTCCAGGGGGGTACTCCTACAATGAGCAGTTCTTC. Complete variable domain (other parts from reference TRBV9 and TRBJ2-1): DSGVTQTPKHLITATGQRVTLRCSPRSGDLSVYWYQQSLDQGLQFLIQYYNGEERAKGNILERFSAQQFPDLHSELNLSSLELGDSALYFCASTPGGYSYNEQFFGPGTRLTVL.

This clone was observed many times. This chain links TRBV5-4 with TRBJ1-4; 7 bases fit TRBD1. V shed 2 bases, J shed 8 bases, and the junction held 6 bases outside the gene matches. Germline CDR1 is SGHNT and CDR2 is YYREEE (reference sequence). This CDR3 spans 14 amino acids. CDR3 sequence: CASSLQGNGEKLFF. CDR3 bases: TGTGCCAGCAGCTTACAGGGGAATGGGGAAAAACTGTTTTTT.

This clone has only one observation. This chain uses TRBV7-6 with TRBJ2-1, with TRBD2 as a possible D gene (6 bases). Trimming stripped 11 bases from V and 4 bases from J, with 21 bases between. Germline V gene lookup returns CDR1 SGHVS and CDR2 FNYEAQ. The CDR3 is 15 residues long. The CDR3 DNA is TGTGCCTCCGGCGGAGGGCGACGAGGATACAATGAGCAGTTCTTC. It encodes CASGGGRRGYNEQFF.

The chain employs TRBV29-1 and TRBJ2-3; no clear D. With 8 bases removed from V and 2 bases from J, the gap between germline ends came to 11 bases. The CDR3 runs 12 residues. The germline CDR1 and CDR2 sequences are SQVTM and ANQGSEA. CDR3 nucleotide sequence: TGCAGCAGTCTCGTCTACACAGATACGCAGTATTTT. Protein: CSSLVYTDTQYF.

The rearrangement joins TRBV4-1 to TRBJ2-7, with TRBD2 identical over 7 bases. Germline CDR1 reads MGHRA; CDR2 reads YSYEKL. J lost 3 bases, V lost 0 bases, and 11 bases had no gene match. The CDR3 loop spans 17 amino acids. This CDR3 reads CASSQDRGVRRGYEQYF. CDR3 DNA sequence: TGCGCCAGCAGCCAAGATCGGGGGGTGAGAAGAGGCTACGAGCAGTACTTC.

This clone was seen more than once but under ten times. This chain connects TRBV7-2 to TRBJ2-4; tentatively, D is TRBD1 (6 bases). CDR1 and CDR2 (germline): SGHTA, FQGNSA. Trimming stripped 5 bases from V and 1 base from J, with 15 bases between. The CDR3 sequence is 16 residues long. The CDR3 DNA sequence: TGTGCCAGCAGCCTACAGGGTGGTGACGCCAAAAACATTCAGTACTTC. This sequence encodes CASSLQGGDAKNIQYF.

CDR3 coding DNA: TGTGCCAGCAGTTCCTCTCACGCGTCCGGGTTCGCAGATACGCAGTATTTT. It specifies CASSSSHASGFADTQYF. The genes are TRBV27 and TRBJ2-3; no clear D gene. This CDR3 has 17 residues. Germline-derived CDR1 and CDR2 are MNHEY and SMNVEV (reference sequence). V was shortened by 4 bases and J by 4 bases, with 21 bases between the two germline ends.

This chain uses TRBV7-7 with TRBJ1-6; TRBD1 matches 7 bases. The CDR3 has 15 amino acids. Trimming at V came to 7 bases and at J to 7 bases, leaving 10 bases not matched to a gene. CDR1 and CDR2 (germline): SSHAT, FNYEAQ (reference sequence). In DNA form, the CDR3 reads TGTGCCAGCAACAATATGACAGGGATAAATTCACCCCTCCACTTT. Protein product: CASNNMTGINSPLHF.